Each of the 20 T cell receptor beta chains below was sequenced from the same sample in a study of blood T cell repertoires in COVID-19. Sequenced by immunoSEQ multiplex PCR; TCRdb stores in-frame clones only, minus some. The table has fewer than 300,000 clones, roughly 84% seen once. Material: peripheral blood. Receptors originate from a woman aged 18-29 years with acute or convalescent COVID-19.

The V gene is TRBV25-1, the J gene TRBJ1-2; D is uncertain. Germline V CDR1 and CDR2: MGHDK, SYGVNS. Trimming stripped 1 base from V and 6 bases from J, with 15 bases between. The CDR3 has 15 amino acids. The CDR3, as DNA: TGTGCCAGCAGTGAATCCCCCCCCCTCTTCGATGGCTACACCTTC. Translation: CASSESPPLFDGYTF.

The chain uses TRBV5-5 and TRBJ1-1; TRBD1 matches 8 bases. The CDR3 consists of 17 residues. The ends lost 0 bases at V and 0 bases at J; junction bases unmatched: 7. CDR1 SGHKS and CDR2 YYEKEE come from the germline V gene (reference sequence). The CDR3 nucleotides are TGTGCCAGCAGCTTGGGGGGGACAGGAAGGATGAACACTGAAGCTTTCTTT. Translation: CASSLGGTGRMNTEAFF.

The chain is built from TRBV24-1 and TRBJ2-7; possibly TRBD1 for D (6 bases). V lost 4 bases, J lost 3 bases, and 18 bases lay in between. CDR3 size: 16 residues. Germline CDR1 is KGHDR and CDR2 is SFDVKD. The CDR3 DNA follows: TGTGCCACCAGTGAGACGACAGGCAATTGCCACTACGAGCAGTACTTC. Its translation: CATSETTGNCHYEQYF.

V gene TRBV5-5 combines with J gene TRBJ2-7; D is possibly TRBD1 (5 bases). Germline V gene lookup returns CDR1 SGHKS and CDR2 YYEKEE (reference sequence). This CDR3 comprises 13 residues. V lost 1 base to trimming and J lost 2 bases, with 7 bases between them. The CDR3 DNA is TGTGCCAGCAGCTTGCAGGGCCCCTACGAGCAGTACTTC. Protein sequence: CASSLQGPYEQYF.

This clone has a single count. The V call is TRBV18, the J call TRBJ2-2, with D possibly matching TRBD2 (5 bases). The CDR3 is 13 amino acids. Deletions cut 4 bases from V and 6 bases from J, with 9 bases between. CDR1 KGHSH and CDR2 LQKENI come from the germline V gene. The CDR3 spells CASSLTTPGELFF. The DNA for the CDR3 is TGTGCCAGCTCACTGACTACTCCCGGGGAGCTGTTTTTT.

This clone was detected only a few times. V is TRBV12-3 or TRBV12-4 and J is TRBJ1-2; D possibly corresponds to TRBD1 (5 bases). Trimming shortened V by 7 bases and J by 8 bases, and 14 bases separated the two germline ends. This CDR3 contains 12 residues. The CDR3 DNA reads TGTGCCAGCACCCTCGCGGGGGGGGGCTACACCTTC. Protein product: CASTLAGGGYTF.

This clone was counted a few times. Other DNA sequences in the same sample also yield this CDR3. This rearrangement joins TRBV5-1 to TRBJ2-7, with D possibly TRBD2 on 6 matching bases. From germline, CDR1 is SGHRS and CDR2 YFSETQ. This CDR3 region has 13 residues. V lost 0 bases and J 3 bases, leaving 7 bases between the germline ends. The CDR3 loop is CASSLDSGYEQYF. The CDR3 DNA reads TGCGCCAGCAGCTTGGATAGCGGCTACGAGCAGTACTTC. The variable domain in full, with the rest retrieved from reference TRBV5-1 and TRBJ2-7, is KAGVTQTPRYLIKTRGQQVTLSCSPISGHRSVSWYQQTPGQGLQFLFEYFSETQRNKGNFPGRFSGRQFSNSRSEMNVSTLELGDSALYLCASSLDSGYEQYFGPGTRLTVT.

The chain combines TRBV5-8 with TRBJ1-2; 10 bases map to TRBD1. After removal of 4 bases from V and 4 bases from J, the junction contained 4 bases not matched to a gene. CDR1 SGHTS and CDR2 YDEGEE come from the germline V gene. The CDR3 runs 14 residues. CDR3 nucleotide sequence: TGTGCCAGCAGCGCGGGACAGGGGTTCTATGGCTACACCTTC. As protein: CASSAGQGFYGYTF.

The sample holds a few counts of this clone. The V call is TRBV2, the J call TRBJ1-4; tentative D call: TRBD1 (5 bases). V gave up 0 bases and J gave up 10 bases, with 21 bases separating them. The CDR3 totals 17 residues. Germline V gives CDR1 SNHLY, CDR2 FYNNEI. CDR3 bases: TGTGCCAGCAGTGAAGCCCCTTGGGAGGGGTTGGTCGGAAAACTGTTTTTT. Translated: CASSEAPWEGLVGKLFF.

This CDR3 is CASMQGVGTEAFF. The CDR3 coding sequence is TGTGCCAGTATGCAGGGGGTTGGAACTGAAGCTTTCTTT. The rearrangement links TRBV19 to TRBJ1-1; 7 nucleotides agree with TRBD1. Trimming took 7 bases from V and 5 from J; bases not matched to a gene: 7. The CDR3 runs to 13 residues. Germline assignment: CDR1 LNHDA and CDR2 SQIVND (reference sequence). Using reference TRBV19 and TRBJ1-1 for the parts outside the CDR3, the full variable domain is DGGITQSPKYLFRKEGQNVTLSCEQNLNHDAMYWYRQDPGQGLRLIYYSQIVNDFQKGDIAEGYSVSREKKESFPLTVTSAQKNPTAFYLCASMQGVGTEAFFGQGTRLTVV.

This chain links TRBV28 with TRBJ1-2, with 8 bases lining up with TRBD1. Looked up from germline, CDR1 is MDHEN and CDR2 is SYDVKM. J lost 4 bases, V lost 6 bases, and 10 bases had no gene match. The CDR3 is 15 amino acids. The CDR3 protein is CASSRSRTGFYGYTF. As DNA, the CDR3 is TGTGCCAGCAGCCGAAGTCGGACAGGGTTCTATGGCTACACCTTC.

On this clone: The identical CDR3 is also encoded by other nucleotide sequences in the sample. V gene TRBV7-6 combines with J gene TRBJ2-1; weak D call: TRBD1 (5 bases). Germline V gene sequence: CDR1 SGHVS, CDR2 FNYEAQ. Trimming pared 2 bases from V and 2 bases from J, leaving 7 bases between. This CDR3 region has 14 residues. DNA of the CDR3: TGTGCCAGCAGCTTACAGGGTACCTACAATGAGCAGTTCTTC. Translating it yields CASSLQGTYNEQFF.

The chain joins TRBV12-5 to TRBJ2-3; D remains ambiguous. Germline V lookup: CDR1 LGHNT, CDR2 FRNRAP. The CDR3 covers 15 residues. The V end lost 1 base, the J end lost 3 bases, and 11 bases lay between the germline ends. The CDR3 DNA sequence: TGTGCTAGTGGTTTGGGACTGGAGAGGACAGATACGCAGTATTTT. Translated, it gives CASGLGLERTDTQYF.

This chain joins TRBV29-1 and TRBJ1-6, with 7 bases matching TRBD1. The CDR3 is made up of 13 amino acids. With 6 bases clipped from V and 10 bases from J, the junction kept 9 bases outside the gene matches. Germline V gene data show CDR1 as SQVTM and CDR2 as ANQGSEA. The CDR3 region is CSVATGVGSPLHF. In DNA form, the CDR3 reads TGCAGCGTCGCAACAGGGGTGGGCTCACCCCTCCACTTT.

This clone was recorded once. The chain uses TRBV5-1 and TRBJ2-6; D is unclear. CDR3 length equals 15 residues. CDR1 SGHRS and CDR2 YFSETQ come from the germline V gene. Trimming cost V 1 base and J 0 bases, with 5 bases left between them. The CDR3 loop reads CASSLPLSGANVLTF. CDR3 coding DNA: TGCGCCAGCAGCTTGCCCCTCTCTGGGGCCAACGTCCTGACTTTC.

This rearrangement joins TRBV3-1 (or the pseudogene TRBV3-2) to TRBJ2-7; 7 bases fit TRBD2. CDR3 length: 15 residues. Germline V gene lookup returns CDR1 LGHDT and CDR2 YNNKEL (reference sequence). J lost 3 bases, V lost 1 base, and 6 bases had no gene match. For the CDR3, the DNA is TGTGCCAGCAGCCAAGGCGGGGCTAGCGGCTACGAGCAGTACTTC. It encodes CASSQGGASGYEQYF.

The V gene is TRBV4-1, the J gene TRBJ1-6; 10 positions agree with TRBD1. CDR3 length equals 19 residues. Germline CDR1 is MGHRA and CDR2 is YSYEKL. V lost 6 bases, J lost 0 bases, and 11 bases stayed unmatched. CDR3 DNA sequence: TGCGCCAGCAGACACCGGGACAGGGGTTCAGGCTCCTATAATTCACCCCTCCACTTT. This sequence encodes CASRHRDRGSGSYNSPLHF.

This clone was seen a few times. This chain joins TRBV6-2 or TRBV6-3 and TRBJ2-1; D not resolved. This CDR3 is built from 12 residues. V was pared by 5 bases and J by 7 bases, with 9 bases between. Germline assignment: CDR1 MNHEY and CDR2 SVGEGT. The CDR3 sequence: CASSPLRNEQFF. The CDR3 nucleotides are TGTGCCAGCAGTCCATTGAGGAATGAGCAGTTCTTC.

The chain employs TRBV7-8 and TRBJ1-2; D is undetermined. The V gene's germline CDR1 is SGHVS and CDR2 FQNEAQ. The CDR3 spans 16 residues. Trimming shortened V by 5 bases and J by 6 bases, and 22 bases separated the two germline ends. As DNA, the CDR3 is TGTGCCAGCAGCCCGATCATAAGCGCAGGAGGGCATGGCTACACCTTC. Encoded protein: CASSPIISAGGHGYTF.

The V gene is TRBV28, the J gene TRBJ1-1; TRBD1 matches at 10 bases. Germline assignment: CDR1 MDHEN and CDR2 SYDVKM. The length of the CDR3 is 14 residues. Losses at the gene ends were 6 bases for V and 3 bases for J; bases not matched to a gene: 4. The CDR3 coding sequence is TGTGCCAGCAGGCAGACAGGGGGCTACACTGAAGCTTTCTTT. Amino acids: CASRQTGGYTEAFF. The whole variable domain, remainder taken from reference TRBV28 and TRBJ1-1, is DVKVTQSSRYLVKRTGEKVFLECVQDMDHENMFWYRQDPGLGLRLIYFSYDVKMKEKGDIPEGYSVSREKKERFSLILESASTNQTSMYLCASRQTGGYTEAFFGQGTRLTVV.